This T cell receptor (beta chain) is drawn from a study of blood T cell repertoires in COVID-19. The germline CDR1 and CDR2 sequences are LGHNA and YSLEER. CDR3 length equals 18 residues. V shed 4 bases and J 4 bases; nucleotides not matched to a gene: 14. Assay: immunoSEQ multiplex PCR; the TCRdb copy retains only in-frame clones and omits some. The table has about 180,000 clones, 87% seen once; the top ten hold over 7%. The chain combines TRBV4-3 with TRBJ2-3, with 10 positions matching TRBD2. The sample comprised PBMCs or T cells enriched from blood (not recorded which). The origin of this receptor is a woman in her forties or fifties who had recovered from COVID-19. This CDR3 reads CASSPVHEAGGSSDTQYF. CDR3 coding DNA: TGCGCCAGCAGCCCGGTCCATGAAGCGGGAGGGAGTTCAGATACGCAGTATTTT.